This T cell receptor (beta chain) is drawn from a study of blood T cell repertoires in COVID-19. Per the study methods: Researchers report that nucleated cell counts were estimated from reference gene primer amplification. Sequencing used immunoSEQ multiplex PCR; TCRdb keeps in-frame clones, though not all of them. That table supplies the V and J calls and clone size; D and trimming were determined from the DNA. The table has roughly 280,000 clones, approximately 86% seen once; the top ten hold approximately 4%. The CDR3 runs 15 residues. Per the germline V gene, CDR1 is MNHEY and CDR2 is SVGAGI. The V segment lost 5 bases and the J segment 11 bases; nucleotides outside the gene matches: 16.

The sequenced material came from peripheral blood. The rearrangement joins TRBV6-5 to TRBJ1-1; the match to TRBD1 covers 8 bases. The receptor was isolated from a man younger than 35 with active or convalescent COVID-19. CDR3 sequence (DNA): TGTGCCAGCAGTCCTCGGACAGGGCGGACAGGGAGGGCTTTCTTT. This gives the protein CASSPRTGRTGRAFF.